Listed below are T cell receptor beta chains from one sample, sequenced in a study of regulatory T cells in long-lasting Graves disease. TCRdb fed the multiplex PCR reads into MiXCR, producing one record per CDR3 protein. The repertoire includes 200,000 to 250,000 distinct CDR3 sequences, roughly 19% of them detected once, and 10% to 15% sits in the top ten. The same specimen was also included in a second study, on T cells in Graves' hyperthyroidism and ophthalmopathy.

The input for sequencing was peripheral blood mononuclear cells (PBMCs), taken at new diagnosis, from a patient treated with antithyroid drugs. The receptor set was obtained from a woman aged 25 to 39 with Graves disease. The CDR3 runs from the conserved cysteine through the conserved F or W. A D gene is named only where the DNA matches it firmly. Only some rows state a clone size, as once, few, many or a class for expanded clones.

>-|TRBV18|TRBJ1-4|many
CASSPVDAEKLFF
TGTGCCAGCTCACCGGTGGACGCCGAAAAACTGTTTTTT
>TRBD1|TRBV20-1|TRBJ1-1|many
CSAMDRDTEAFF
TGCAGTGCAATGGACAGGGACACTGAAGCTTTCTTT
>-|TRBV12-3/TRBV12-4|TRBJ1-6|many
CASSGPGHPNSPLHF
TGTGCCAGCAGTGGACCTGGACACCCGAACTCACCCCTCCACTTT
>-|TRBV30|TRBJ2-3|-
CAWTRQIIADTQYF
TGTGCCTGGACGCGACAGATAATCGCAGATACGCAGTATTTT
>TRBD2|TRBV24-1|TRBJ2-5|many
CATSDPLGVAGQETQYF
TGTGCCACCAGTGATCCGCTCGGGGTAGCGGGACAAGAGACCCAGTACTTC
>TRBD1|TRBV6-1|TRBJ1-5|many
CASSDAQGARIDNQPQHF
TGTGCCAGCAGCGACGCACAGGGGGCCCGGATTGACAATCAGCCCCAGCATTTT
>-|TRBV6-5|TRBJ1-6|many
CASSYSPDNSPLHF
TGTGCCAGCAGTTACTCTCCAGACAATTCACCCCTCCACTTT
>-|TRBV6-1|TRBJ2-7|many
CASSGRGGFGGEQYF
TGTGCCAGCAGTGGCAGGGGGGGTTTTGGTGGCGAGCAGTACTTC
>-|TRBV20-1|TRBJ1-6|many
CSAPAGALENSPLHF
TGCAGTGCGCCGGCCGGGGCGCTGGAAAATTCACCCCTCCACTTT
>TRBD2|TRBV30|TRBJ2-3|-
CAWTPGLATDTQYF
TGTGCCTGGACCCCCGGACTAGCGACAGATACGCAGTATTTT
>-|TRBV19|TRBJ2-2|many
CASKVQGGTGELFF
TGTGCCAGTAAGGTGCAGGGGGGCACCGGGGAGCTGTTTTTT
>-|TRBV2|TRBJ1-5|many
CASSAGGYGPQHF
TGTGCCAGCAGTGCAGGAGGGTATGGGCCCCAGCATTTT
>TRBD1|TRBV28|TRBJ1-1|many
CASRETGSNTEAFF
TGTGCCAGCAGGGAGACAGGGTCTAACACTGAAGCTTTCTTT
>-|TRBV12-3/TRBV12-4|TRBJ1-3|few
CASSPGLRSGSTIYF
TGTGCCAGCAGTCCGGGACTGCGCTCTGGAAGCACCATATATTTT
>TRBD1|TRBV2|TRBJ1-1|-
CASRIRRGQGPPEAFF
TGTGCCAGCAGGATCCGTCGGGGACAGGGACCGCCTGAAGCTTTCTTT
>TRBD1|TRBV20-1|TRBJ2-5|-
CSARGDRGRGETQYF
TGCAGTGCTAGAGGTGACAGGGGGCGAGGGGAGACCCAGTACTTC
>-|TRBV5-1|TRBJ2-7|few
CASSYWDNYEQYF
TGCGCCAGCAGCTATTGGGACAACTACGAGCAGTACTTC
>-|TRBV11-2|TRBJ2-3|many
CASREWTSTDTQYF
TGTGCCAGCAGAGAATGGACTAGCACAGATACGCAGTATTTT
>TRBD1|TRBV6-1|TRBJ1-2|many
CASTTGINYGYTF
TGTGCCAGCACGACAGGGATCAACTATGGCTACACCTTC
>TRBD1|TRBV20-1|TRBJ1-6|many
CSAQTGFRSPLHF
TGCAGTGCTCAGACAGGGTTCCGTTCACCCCTCCACTTT
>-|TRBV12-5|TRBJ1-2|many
CASGLVLGSRSPLGYGYTF
TGTGCTAGTGGTTTGGTACTGGGCTCCAGGTCCCCCCTCGGCTATGGCTACACCTTC
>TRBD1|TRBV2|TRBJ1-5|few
CASSKQGAPNQPQHF
TGTGCCAGCAGTAAACAGGGGGCGCCAAATCAGCCCCAGCATTTT
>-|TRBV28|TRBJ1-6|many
CASSLYTSYNSPLHF
TGTGCCAGCAGTTTATATACCTCCTATAATTCACCCCTCCACTTT
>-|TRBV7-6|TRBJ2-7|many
CASSATGTEQYF
TGTGCCAGCAGCGCAACAGGGACCGAGCAGTACTTC
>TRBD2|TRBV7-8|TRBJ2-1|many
CASSLQREGVNEQFF
TGTGCCAGCAGCTTACAGCGGGAGGGGGTCAATGAGCAGTTCTTC
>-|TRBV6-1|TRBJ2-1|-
CATTPGVYNEQFF
TGTGCCACCACCCCAGGGGTATACAATGAGCAGTTCTTC
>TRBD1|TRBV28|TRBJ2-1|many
CASIGDRVGSNEQFF
TGTGCCAGCATAGGGGACAGGGTCGGGTCCAATGAGCAGTTCTTC
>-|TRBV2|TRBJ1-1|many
CASRDSLNTEAFF
TGTGCCAGCAGGGACTCCCTGAACACTGAAGCTTTCTTT
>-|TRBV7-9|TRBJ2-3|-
CASSLRPLPEGDTQYF
TGTGCCAGCAGCTTAAGGCCCCTACCTGAGGGGGATACGCAGTATTTT
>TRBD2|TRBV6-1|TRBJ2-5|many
CASSSGGAGETQYF
TGTGCCAGTTCTAGCGGGGGGGCCGGGGAGACCCAGTACTTC
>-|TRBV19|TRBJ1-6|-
CASTTGTSNSPLHF
TGTGCCAGTACCACGGGGACGTCTAATTCACCCCTCCACTTT
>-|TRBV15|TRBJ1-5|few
CATGGRGARYQPQHF
TGTGCCACCGGCGGTAGAGGGGCGCGTTATCAGCCCCAGCATTTT
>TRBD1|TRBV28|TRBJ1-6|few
CASRSGQGNRPLHF
TGTGCCAGCAGATCCGGACAGGGTAACCGACCCCTCCACTTT
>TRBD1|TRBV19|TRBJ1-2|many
CASSTGRDRAIYGYTF
TGTGCCAGTAGTACCGGCCGGGACAGGGCGATCTATGGCTACACCTTC
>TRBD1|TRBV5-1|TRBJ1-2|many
CASSLDTGGAYGYTF
TGCGCCAGCAGCTTGGACACAGGGGGCGCCTATGGCTACACCTTC
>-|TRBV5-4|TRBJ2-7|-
CASSLENGLVHEQYF
TGTGCCAGCAGCTTGGAGAACGGTCTTGTCCACGAGCAGTACTTC
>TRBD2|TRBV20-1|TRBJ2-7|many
CSAPGLGPPYEQYF
TGCAGTGCCCCGGGACTAGGGCCCCCCTACGAGCAGTACTTC
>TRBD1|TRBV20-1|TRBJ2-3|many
CSAWDRGYKGGDTQYF
TGCAGTGCTTGGGACAGGGGCTACAAGGGGGGAGATACGCAGTATTTT
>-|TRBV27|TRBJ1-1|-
CASSSGANTEAFF
TGTGCCAGCAGTTCCGGAGCGAACACTGAAGCTTTCTTT
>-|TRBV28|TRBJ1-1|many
CASKPRGVNTEAFF
TGTGCCAGCAAGCCGAGAGGGGTGAACACTGAAGCTTTCTTT
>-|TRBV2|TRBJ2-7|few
CASSEQIYSSYEQYF
TGTGCCAGCAGTGAACAGATTTATAGCTCCTACGAGCAGTACTTC
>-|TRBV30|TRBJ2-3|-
CAWSVFSGLKTDTQYF
TGTGCCTGGAGTGTTTTTAGCGGCCTTAAAACAGATACGCAGTATTTT
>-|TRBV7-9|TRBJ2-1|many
CASSGVDEQFF
TGTGCCAGCAGCGGGGTGGATGAGCAGTTCTTC
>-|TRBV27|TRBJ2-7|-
CASSFLGEQYF
TGTGCCAGCAGTTTTCTAGGCGAGCAGTACTTC
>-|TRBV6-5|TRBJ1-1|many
CASSYGGQRTVNTEAFF
TGTGCCAGCAGTTACGGGGGCCAACGAACGGTGAACACTGAAGCTTTCTTT
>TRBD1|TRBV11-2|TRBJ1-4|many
CASSEDRGEKLFF
TGTGCCAGCAGCGAGGACAGGGGAGAAAAACTGTTTTTT
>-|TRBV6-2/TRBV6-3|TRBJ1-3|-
CASSLKVSGNTIYF
TGTGCCAGCAGCCTTAAGGTCTCTGGAAACACCATATATTTT
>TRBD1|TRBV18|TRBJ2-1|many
CASSPGQGFWEQFF
TGTGCCAGCTCACCGGGACAGGGGTTCTGGGAGCAGTTCTTC
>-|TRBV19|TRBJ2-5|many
CASSQDRIQETQYF
TGTGCCAGTAGTCAGGACAGAATTCAAGAGACCCAGTACTTC
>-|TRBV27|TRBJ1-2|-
CASSQPYYGYTF
TGTGCCAGCAGTCAGCCCTACTATGGCTACACCTTC
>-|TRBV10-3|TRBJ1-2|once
CAISVGRGYTF
TGTGCCATCAGTGTGGGGAGAGGCTACACCTTC
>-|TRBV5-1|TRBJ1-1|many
CASSLEGLSEAFF
TGCGCCAGCAGCTTGGAGGGTCTAAGTGAAGCTTTCTTT
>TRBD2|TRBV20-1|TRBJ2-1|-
CSALLAGEDNEQFF
TGCAGTGCGCTACTAGCGGGAGAAGACAATGAGCAGTTCTTC
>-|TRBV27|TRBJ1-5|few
CASSSRGLSSNQPQHF
TGTGCCAGCAGTTCCAGGGGTTTGAGTAGCAATCAGCCCCAGCATTTT